A selection of T cell receptor beta chains follows, all from one sample in a study of Graves' ophthalmopathy and Graves' hyperthyroidism. Each CDR3 protein is one row after TCRdb ran MiXCR on the multiplex PCR reads. The sample gives some 1.1 million distinct CDR3 sequences, less than 45% of which show up once; over 8.5% is in the top ten. The source material was peripheral blood or thyroid tissue (not recorded which). The receptors were sampled from an adult man with Graves' hyperthyroidism. Both conserved end residues are part of each CDR3. Fields, in order: V gene, J gene, D gene, clone size, CDR3 DNA, CDR3 protein. A D gene is named only where the DNA matches it firmly. Clone size appears in some rows only: once, few, many, or a class for an expanded clone.

v_gene: TRBV7-8
j_gene: TRBJ2-7
d_gene: TRBD2
abundance: -
CDR3nt: TGTGCCAGCACCCACGGATTAGGCGGGGGGTCCGAGCAGTACTTC
CDR3aa: CASTHGLGGGSEQYF

v_gene: TRBV7-3
j_gene: TRBJ2-7
d_gene: -
abundance: many
CDR3nt: TGTGCCAGCAGCTCGCAGGGAGGAGCCTACGAGCAGTACTTC
CDR3aa: CASSSQGGAYEQYF

v_gene: TRBV10-2
j_gene: TRBJ2-7
d_gene: -
abundance: few
CDR3nt: TGCGCCAGCAGTGTGGGACACCCCTACGAGCAGTACTTC
CDR3aa: CASSVGHPYEQYF

v_gene: TRBV7-3
j_gene: TRBJ2-7
d_gene: TRBD1
abundance: -
CDR3nt: TGTGCCAGCAGTCCCCGGAGAGACAGGGTAGGATCCGAGCAGTACTTC
CDR3aa: CASSPRRDRVGSEQYF

v_gene: TRBV2
j_gene: TRBJ1-6
d_gene: -
abundance: -
CDR3nt: TGTGCCAGCAGCGATAATGGGTCAGGGCGGGAATCACCCCTCCACTTT
CDR3aa: CASSDNGSGRESPLHF

v_gene: TRBV18
j_gene: TRBJ1-1
d_gene: -
abundance: few
CDR3nt: TGTGCCAGCTCACTTTTGACTCCGAACACTGAAGCTTTCTTT
CDR3aa: CASSLLTPNTEAFF

v_gene: TRBV6-6
j_gene: TRBJ1-6
d_gene: -
abundance: -
CDR3nt: TGTGCCAGCAAGAGGGCAACGTGGAATTCACCCCTCCACTTT
CDR3aa: CASKRATWNSPLHF

v_gene: TRBV2
j_gene: TRBJ2-7
d_gene: -
abundance: -
CDR3nt: TGTGCCAGCAGTGAATGGGTTCCCGAGCAGTACTTC
CDR3aa: CASSEWVPEQYF

v_gene: TRBV5-6
j_gene: TRBJ2-7
d_gene: TRBD2
abundance: many
CDR3nt: TGTGCCAGCAGCGGCGGGACTAGCTACTACGAGCAGTACTTC
CDR3aa: CASSGGTSYYEQYF

v_gene: TRBV7-2
j_gene: TRBJ2-2
d_gene: TRBD1
abundance: many
CDR3nt: TGTGCCAGCAGCCTACTGCAGGGGGCGGTCGGGGAGCTGTTTTTT
CDR3aa: CASSLLQGAVGELFF

v_gene: TRBV2
j_gene: TRBJ1-5
d_gene: -
abundance: many
CDR3nt: TGTGCCAGCAGTGACCCTTTGGGAAGCAATCAGCCCCAGCATTTT
CDR3aa: CASSDPLGSNQPQHF

v_gene: TRBV2
j_gene: TRBJ1-4
d_gene: TRBD1
abundance: once
CDR3nt: TGTGCCAGCATCAGGGGGGAGTACACTAATGAAAAACTGTTTTTT
CDR3aa: CASIRGEYTNEKLFF

v_gene: TRBV7-3
j_gene: TRBJ2-6
d_gene: -
abundance: many
CDR3nt: TGTGCCAGCAGCTTAAAGGGGTCTGGGGCCAACGTCCTGACTTTC
CDR3aa: CASSLKGSGANVLTF

v_gene: TRBV6-5
j_gene: TRBJ1-3
d_gene: -
abundance: many
CDR3nt: TGTGCCAGCAGGTCGACGGCCTCTGGAAACACCATATATTTT
CDR3aa: CASRSTASGNTIYF

v_gene: TRBV20-1
j_gene: TRBJ2-2
d_gene: -
abundance: -
CDR3nt: TGCAGTGCTAGCCCACGGGGGCCAGGGGGCACCGGGGAGCTGTTTTTT
CDR3aa: CSASPRGPGGTGELFF

v_gene: TRBV19
j_gene: TRBJ1-1
d_gene: -
abundance: many
CDR3nt: TGTGCCAGTAGTACAGGGTTTGATCGGACTGAAGCTTTCTTT
CDR3aa: CASSTGFDRTEAFF

v_gene: TRBV7-9
j_gene: TRBJ2-7
d_gene: -
abundance: -
CDR3nt: TGTGCCAGCAGCTTAGAGGGCGCTCGGGATACCTACGAGCAGTACTTC
CDR3aa: CASSLEGARDTYEQYF

v_gene: TRBV4-3
j_gene: TRBJ2-5
d_gene: TRBD1
abundance: few
CDR3nt: TGCGCCAGCAGCCAAGAACAGGGGTTTATGGAGACCCAGTACTTC
CDR3aa: CASSQEQGFMETQYF

v_gene: TRBV9
j_gene: TRBJ2-2
d_gene: -
abundance: many
CDR3nt: TGTGCCAGCAGCGTGGCCATGGGTTATTGGAACACCGGGGAGCTGTTTTTT
CDR3aa: CASSVAMGYWNTGELFF

v_gene: TRBV9
j_gene: TRBJ2-5
d_gene: -
abundance: many
CDR3nt: TGTGCCAGCAGCGTCGGCCAACAAGAGACCCAGTACTTC
CDR3aa: CASSVGQQETQYF

v_gene: TRBV7-9
j_gene: TRBJ1-1
d_gene: -
abundance: -
CDR3nt: TGTGCCAGCAGCGTGAAAGGCTCCGAAGCTTTCTTT
CDR3aa: CASSVKGSEAFF

v_gene: TRBV10-3
j_gene: TRBJ1-1
d_gene: TRBD1
abundance: many
CDR3nt: TGTGCCATCAGCCTCGACAGGGACACTGAAGCTTTCTTT
CDR3aa: CAISLDRDTEAFF

v_gene: TRBV10-3
j_gene: TRBJ2-7
d_gene: TRBD1
abundance: -
CDR3nt: TGTGCCATCAGTGAGCGGCAGGGGGATTCCGACGAGCAGTACTTC
CDR3aa: CAISERQGDSDEQYF

v_gene: TRBV2
j_gene: TRBJ2-5
d_gene: TRBD2
abundance: many
CDR3nt: TGTGCCAGCGGTGGACTAGCCCAAGAGACCCAGTACTTC
CDR3aa: CASGGLAQETQYF

v_gene: TRBV6-6
j_gene: TRBJ1-5
d_gene: -
abundance: many
CDR3nt: TGTGCCAGCAGAAAACAGGGAAATAGCAATCAGCCCCAGCATTTT
CDR3aa: CASRKQGNSNQPQHF

v_gene: TRBV19
j_gene: TRBJ1-6
d_gene: TRBD1
abundance: many
CDR3nt: TGTGCCAGTAAAGACAGGGGCAATTCACCCCTCCACTTT
CDR3aa: CASKDRGNSPLHF

v_gene: TRBV4-1
j_gene: TRBJ1-6
d_gene: -
abundance: many
CDR3nt: TGCGCCAGCAGCCAAGATTTGGGCGGCTATAATTCACCCCTCCACTTT
CDR3aa: CASSQDLGGYNSPLHF

v_gene: TRBV6-1
j_gene: TRBJ2-7
d_gene: -
abundance: -
CDR3nt: TGTGCCAGCAAGACTGTGATCTACGAGCAGTACTTC
CDR3aa: CASKTVIYEQYF

v_gene: TRBV6-6
j_gene: TRBJ1-2
d_gene: TRBD1
abundance: few
CDR3nt: TGTGCCAGCAGGGACAGGGTAGCTAACTATGGCTACACCTTC
CDR3aa: CASRDRVANYGYTF

v_gene: TRBV7-4
j_gene: TRBJ2-5
d_gene: TRBD1
abundance: -
CDR3nt: TGTGCCAGCAGCTCCCTAGACAGGGCGAGGGAGACCCAGTACTTC
CDR3aa: CASSSLDRARETQYF

v_gene: TRBV5-6
j_gene: TRBJ2-7
d_gene: -
abundance: few
CDR3nt: TGTGCCAGCAGCTTGGCAGGGGCTTCATTCTACGAGCAGTACTTC
CDR3aa: CASSLAGASFYEQYF

v_gene: TRBV15
j_gene: TRBJ1-5
d_gene: TRBD1
abundance: few
CDR3nt: TGTGCCACCAGCGTCGACAGGGGGCCTGGTCAGCCCCAGCATTTT
CDR3aa: CATSVDRGPGQPQHF

v_gene: TRBV29-1
j_gene: TRBJ2-2
d_gene: TRBD1
abundance: -
CDR3nt: TGCAGCGTTAAGGGGGGACAGGGGAACACCGGGGAGCTGTTTTTT
CDR3aa: CSVKGGQGNTGELFF